The T cell receptor beta chain described here comes from a study of blood T cells in healthy people across ages. A note on this clonotype: As yet, its antigen is unknown.

It was with a sample-barcoded 5' primer and a J-beta primer mix that a second PCR of about 6 to 12 cycles was run. TCRdb recomputed calls from the 5' RACE reads with MiXCR, one row per CDR3 protein. The sample has 730,000 or so distinct CDR3 sequences, about 43% seen once. General observations from the study: It was held that diversity estimates obtained from one million T cells represented underestimates. CMV status of donors was unknown, possibly confounding expanded clonotype changes.

CDR1 is LGHNA and CDR2 is YNFKEQ in the germline V gene. Trimming took off 8 bases at V and 4 bases at J, with 20 bases between the two ends. This CDR3 is 15 amino acids long. Sequenced material: blood. The chain combines TRBV4-2 with TRBJ1-2, with a possible D match to TRBD1 (6 bases). The source of this sequence is an elderly man in good health. The CDR3: CASRPGTQGPYGYTF. In DNA, the CDR3 is TGTGCCAGCCGCCCCGGGACACAAGGCCCCTATGGCTACACCTTC.